These 3 T cell receptor beta chains originate from one sample sequenced in a study of blood T cell repertoires in COVID-19. The data were produced by immunoSEQ multiplex PCR, yet TCRdb's version contains in-frame clones alone and is incomplete. This sample has about 330,000 clones; more than 75% occur once, and the top ten carry 1%. The sample taken for sequencing was PBMCs or T cells enriched from blood (not recorded which). Receptors originate from a woman in her thirties who had recovered from COVID-19.

This clone was picked up a small number of times. The chain links TRBV7-8 to TRBJ1-6, with 12 bases lining up with TRBD1. The V gene end was trimmed by 1 base and the J gene end by 5 bases; junction bases not matched to a gene: 6. The CDR3 has 18 amino acids. The germline V gene has CDR1 SGHVS and CDR2 FQNEAQ. CDR3 coding DNA: TGTGCCAGCAGCTTAGTAGGGACAGGGGGCAACAATAATTCACCCCTCCACTTT. It encodes CASSLVGTGGNNNSPLHF.

This chain uses TRBV19 with TRBJ1-5; TRBD1 might be the D (5 bases). Germline V CDR1 and CDR2: LNHDA, SQIVND (reference sequence). V lost 7 bases to trimming and J lost 7 bases, with 14 bases between them. The CDR3 loop spans 13 amino acids. The DNA of the CDR3 is TGTGCCAGTACCCCGGGACTTCAACAGCCCCAGCATTTT. Translation gives CASTPGLQQPQHF. Drawing the rest from reference TRBV19 and TRBJ1-5, the complete variable domain is DGGITQSPKYLFRKEGQNVTLSCEQNLNHDAMYWYRQDPGQGLRLIYYSQIVNDFQKGDIAEGYSVSREKKESFPLTVTSAQKNPTAFYLCASTPGLQQPQHFGDGTRLSIL.

CDR3: CAISESKGTGTNEKLFF. In nucleotides, the CDR3 is TGTGCCATCAGTGAGTCGAAGGGGACAGGGACTAATGAAAAACTGTTTTTT. The J gene is TRBJ1-4, the V gene TRBV10-3, with TRBD1 matching 9 bases. Germline V gene data show CDR1 as ENHRY and CDR2 as SYGVKD. CDR3 size: 17 residues. The V segment lost 0 bases and the J segment 2 bases; nucleotides outside the gene matches: 4.